Presented here are 9 T cell receptor beta chains from one specimen sequenced in a study of beta chain features in type 1 diabetes. As every portion of the isolated RNA was reverse transcribed, the sequencing read expressed TCRB transcripts. The data were produced by immunoSEQ multiplex PCR, yet TCRdb's version contains in-frame clones alone and is incomplete. The sample has 620,000 or so clones, roughly a sixth seen once. Sequenced: naive CD4+ T cells from blood. The receptors come from a man aged 18-30 years in good health.

This clone was seen more than once but under ten times. The gene calls are TRBV5-4 and TRBJ2-2; 11 positions match TRBD1. The CDR3 is made up of 16 amino acids. The junction had 6 bases not matched to a gene; V was cut back by 3 bases and J by 5 bases. The germline CDR1 and CDR2 sequences are SGHNT and YYREEE (reference sequence). The CDR3 spells CASSSGGTGGTGELFF. For the CDR3, the DNA is TGTGCCAGCAGCTCGGGCGGGACAGGGGGGACCGGGGAGCTGTTTTTT.

This clone has more than one count but fewer than ten. This chain links TRBV4-3 with TRBJ2-3; D is possibly TRBD1 (5 bases). CDR3 size: 18 residues. Germline V gene sequence: CDR1 LGHNA, CDR2 YSLEER. Trimming took 4 bases from V and 0 from J, leaving 20 bases between them. The CDR3 loop is CASSPKGAAPRSTDTQYF. CDR3 sequence (DNA): TGCGCCAGCAGCCCAAAAGGGGCAGCGCCAAGGAGCACAGATACGCAGTATTTT.

The genes are TRBV6-9 and TRBJ2-4; a possible D gene is TRBD1 (5 bases). This CDR3 comprises 11 residues. Germline loops: CDR1 MNHGY, CDR2 SVAAGI. The V end lost 2 bases, the J end lost 9 bases, and 5 bases lay between the germline ends. CDR3 coding DNA: TGTGCCAGCAGTTATACAGGCATTCAGTACTTC. Protein sequence: CASSYTGIQYF.

The rearrangement links TRBV28 to TRBJ2-2; D remains ambiguous. Per the germline V gene, CDR1 is MDHEN and CDR2 is SYDVKM. Deletions cut 11 bases from V and 0 bases from J, with 10 bases between. CDR3 length equals 13 residues. CDR3 protein: CAASDANTGELFF. CDR3 coding DNA: TGTGCCGCGAGTGACGCGAACACCGGGGAGCTGTTTTTT. The full variable domain, completed using reference TRBV28 and TRBJ2-2, is DVKVTQSSRYLVKRTGEKVFLECVQDMDHENMFWYRQDPGLGLRLIYFSYDVKMKEKGDIPEGYSVSREKKERFSLILESASTNQTSMYLCAASDANTGELFFGEGSRLTVL.

This clone was detected a few times. V is TRBV4-1 and J is TRBJ2-1, with a possible D match to TRBD1 (5 bases). The germline V gene encodes CDR1 MGHRA and CDR2 YSYEKL. V lost 0 bases, J lost 0 bases, and 9 bases lay in between. This CDR3 region has 16 residues. The CDR3 region has the DNA TGCGCCAGCAGCCAAGAGGACATCTACTCCTACAATGAGCAGTTCTTC. Translated: CASSQEDIYSYNEQFF.

This clone came up a few times. The genes are TRBV5-6 and TRBJ2-3; a possible D gene is TRBD2 (6 bases). The CDR3 covers 15 residues. CDR1 is SGHDT and CDR2 is YYEEEE in the germline V gene. Trimming took off 2 bases at V and 2 bases at J, with 12 bases between the two ends. The CDR3 sequence is CASSLGDFPTDTQYF. Written as DNA, the CDR3 is TGTGCCAGCAGCTTAGGGGACTTCCCCACAGATACGCAGTATTTT.

This clone appeared a few times. The chain joins TRBV18 to TRBJ1-3; D might be TRBD1 (5 bases). This CDR3 contains 14 residues. Germline-derived CDR1 and CDR2 are KGHSH and LQKENI. V was trimmed by 4 bases and J by 2 bases, leaving 9 bases between them. Here the CDR3 DNA reads TGTGCCAGCTCACAGGGGATAGCTGGAAACACCATATATTTT. Translation gives CASSQGIAGNTIYF.

The V gene is TRBV12-5, the J gene TRBJ2-1; TRBD1 is a possible D gene (6 bases). The CDR3 runs 14 residues. Germline V lookup: CDR1 LGHNT, CDR2 FRNRAP. The ends were cut back, 6 bases at V and 6 bases at J, with 15 bases in the middle. The CDR3 sequence: CASGPGQNFNEQFF. CDR3 DNA sequence: TGTGCTAGTGGACCTGGACAGAACTTCAATGAGCAGTTCTTC.

This clone was observed a few times. The CDR3 DNA sequence: TGTGCCAGCAGCGTTCCTTCGGGGCGAGGAAGGACCGGGGAGCTGTTTTTT. It specifies CASSVPSGRGRTGELFF. The gene calls are TRBV9 and TRBJ2-2; D may correspond to TRBD1 or TRBD2 (5 bases each). Germline lookup yields CDR1 SGDLS and CDR2 YYNGEE. Trimming removed 2 bases at V and 5 bases at J, with 19 bases between. The CDR3 consists of 17 residues.